This TCR beta chain was recovered during a study of T cells after posttransplantation cyclophosphamide. Notes on the study in general: Skin or GI-infiltrating T cells shared few TRB sequences with blood.

Looked up from germline, CDR1 is MNHEY and CDR2 is SVGEGT. V lost 0 bases to trimming and J lost 6 bases; unmatched junction nucleotides: 3. The CDR3 has 15 residues. This clone turned up a few times. Its antigen is undetermined. The repertoire was sequenced with immunoSEQ multiplex PCR; TCRdb's copy has only in-frame clones and lacks some. The sample presents 25,000 to 35,000 clones, none singletons. This clonotype originated in a woman in her 30s in good health and a related stem cell transplant donor. V is TRBV6-2 or TRBV6-3 and J is TRBJ2-1; 9 bases fit TRBD2. The specimen was PBMCs. CDR3 DNA sequence: TGTGCCAGCAGTTACTCGAGCGGGGGGCTCAATGAGCAGTTCTTC. This sequence encodes CASSYSSGGLNEQFF.